This passage covers 8 T cell receptor beta chains from one sample sequenced in a study of tumor and adjacent non-tumor tissue in lung cancer. No cell sorting was done before RNA was extracted from the tissue. A modified ARM-PCR protocol with three rounds of nested PCR amplified TCRbeta. Via MiXCR, TCRdb re-called the multiplex PCR reads, giving one row per CDR3 protein. The sample consists of around 86,000 distinct CDR3 sequences, over 55% of them appearing once. Sequencing was performed on lung tumor tissue. The source is a woman between 40 and 50 years old with non-small cell lung cancer.

Comments on this clonotype: An end of the junction differs from the germline gene, which may be a read error. The chain combines TRBV4-2 with TRBJ2-2; 14 bases align to TRBD2. The CDR3 runs 17 residues. Per germline, CDR1 LGHNA and CDR2 YNFKEQ. CDR3 bases: TGTGCCAGCATCCCGACTAGCGGGGGGGCGAACACGGGGGAGCTGTTTTTT. Residues: CASIPTSGGANTGELFF.

Notes on this clonotype: A junction boundary mismatches the germline segment, possibly from a read error. The chain links TRBV29-1 to TRBJ2-7; unclear D gene. The CDR3 covers 12 residues. Germline V gene sequence: CDR1 SQVTM, CDR2 ANQGSEA. CDR3 in DNA: TGCAACGTTGAAAGTAGCAACCACGAGCAGTGCTTC. This sequence encodes CNVESSNHEQCF.

Details on this clonotype: The CDR3 end shows no conserved phenylalanine or tryptophan, and so a read error is likely. The gene calls are TRBV6-5 and TRBJ2-3, with D hard to call. Per germline, CDR1 MNHEY and CDR2 SVGAGI. The CDR3 runs 14 residues. The ends were cut back, 9 bases at V and 2 bases at J, with 15 bases in the middle. The CDR3 sequence is CASRVFADTDTQYS. The CDR3 DNA follows: TGTGCCAGTAGAGTCTTTGCCGACACAGATACGCAGTATTCT.

The genes are TRBV14 and TRBJ2-7; D is ambiguous. CDR1 is SGHDN, CDR2 FVKESK, per germline. This CDR3 comprises 17 residues. V was pared by 3 bases and J by 1 base, with 19 bases between. CDR3: CASSHKTYGQTSYEQYF. The CDR3 DNA is TGTGCCAGCAGCCACAAGACCTATGGGCAGACATCCTACGAGCAGTACTTC.

The chain is built from TRBV28 and TRBJ2-7, with no clear D. Germline V gives CDR1 MDHEN, CDR2 SYDVKM. V was clipped by 9 bases and J by 4 bases, with 10 bases between them. This CDR3 comprises 11 residues. CDR3 amino acids: CASNHIYEQYF. For the CDR3, the DNA is TGTGCCAGTAACCATATATACGAGCAGTACTTC.

This clonotype was recorded at least ten times. V is TRBV12-3 or TRBV12-4 and J is TRBJ2-3; D is undetermined. There are 11 residues in the CDR3. Trimming left V 6 bases short and J 11 bases short, with 12 bases between. CDR3 DNA sequence: TGTGCCAGCAGATCTCCTTCAGGGCAGTATTTT. Translation: CASRSPSGQYF.

The table lists this clonotype with a few counts. One junction end does not reproduce the germline sequence, and a read error may be involved. The chain links TRBV11-2 to TRBJ2-7; D is unresolved. The CDR3 totals 13 residues. CDR1 and CDR2 from the germline V gene are SGHAT and FQNNGV. CDR3 residues: CTSSLRPVSGQYF. DNA of the CDR3: TGTACCAGCAGCTTACGTCCAGTTTCGGGCCAGTACTTC. The full variable domain, its missing parts supplied by reference TRBV11-2 and TRBJ2-7, is EAGVAQSPRYKIIEKRQSVAFWCNPISGHATLYWYQQILGQGPKLLIQFQNNGVVDDSQLPKDRFSAERLKGVDSTLKIQPAKLEDSAVYLCTSSLRPVSGQYFGPGTRLTVT.

With regard to this clonotype: The CDR3 end shows no conserved phenylalanine or tryptophan, and so a read error is likely. This rearrangement joins TRBV12-3 or TRBV12-4 to TRBJ1-5, with 9 bases that match TRBD1. TRBJ2-3 explains the end of the DNA better; the J call may be wrong. The CDR3 extends over 17 amino acids. For the CDR3, the DNA is TGTGCCAGCAGTTCGGGACAGGGACACAATAGCAATCAGCCCCAGTATATT. As protein: CASSSGQGHNSNQPQYI.